Below, 14 T cell receptor beta chains from the same sample are listed, as sequenced in a study of cytomegalovirus exposure and HLA in healthy donors. The PCR had 60 Vbeta and 13 Jbeta primers. Assay: immunoSEQ multiplex PCR; the TCRdb copy retains only in-frame clones and omits some. This table has about 90,000 clones, around two thirds appearing once. The material sequenced was PBMCs. Receptor source: a man aged 30 to 39 in good health and CMV-seronegative.

This clone was observed a single time. J is TRBJ2-7 and V is TRBV11-2, with 14 bases fitting TRBD2. In germline, CDR1 is SGHAT, CDR2 FQNNGV. V was clipped by 4 bases and J by 4 bases; unmatched bases: 9. The CDR3 covers 17 residues. CDR3 in DNA: TGTGCCAGCAGCTCGTCTGGGACTAGCGGGAGTTGGTACGAGCAGTACTTC. Translation: CASSSSGTSGSWYEQYF.

The chain employs TRBV10-3 and TRBJ2-3, with 11 bases that match TRBD2. Trimming at V came to 6 bases and at J to 1 base, leaving 9 bases not matched to a gene. This CDR3 contains 17 residues. The germline V gene has CDR1 ENHRY and CDR2 SYGVKD. The CDR3, as DNA: TGTGCCATCAGCATTAGCGGGGGGGCCCGAGGCACAGATACGCAGTATTTT. This codes for CAISISGGARGTDTQYF.

The chain links TRBV27 to TRBJ1-1; D unclear. The CDR3 sequence is 13 residues long. Germline V CDR1 and CDR2: MNHEY, SMNVEV (reference sequence). V dropped 5 bases and J dropped 3 bases, with 10 bases sitting between them. CDR3 sequence (DNA): TGTGCCAGCAGTCTGGAAGGAGACACTGAAGCTTTCTTT. Translation: CASSLEGDTEAFF.

The chain employs TRBV28 and TRBJ1-2; D is perhaps TRBD1 (5 bases). Germline values: CDR1 MDHEN, CDR2 SYDVKM. This CDR3 has 15 residues. V was pared by 3 bases and J by 0 bases, with 11 bases between. In nucleotides, the CDR3 is TGTGCCAGCAGTTTGTGGCAGGGCGCTAACTATGGCTACACCTTC. Translating gives CASSLWQGANYGYTF.

The genes are TRBV6-6 and TRBJ2-7, with 7 nucleotides matching TRBD1. From germline, CDR1 is MNHNY and CDR2 SVGAGI (reference sequence). V was clipped by 0 bases and J by 5 bases; unmatched bases: 7. The CDR3 contains 15 residues. The CDR3 here is CASSYSRTGPNEQYF. In nucleotides, the CDR3 is TGTGCCAGCAGTTACTCGAGGACAGGCCCCAACGAGCAGTACTTC.

V usage is TRBV9 and J usage is TRBJ2-1, with TRBD2 identical over 9 bases. With V trimmed by 0 bases and J by 9 bases, 7 bases remained unmatched. CDR1 SGDLS and CDR2 YYNGEE come from the germline V gene. The CDR3 runs 15 residues. The CDR3 DNA follows: TGTGCCAGCAGCGTAGTATGGATAGCGGGGGCTGAGCAGTTCTTC. Its protein is CASSVVWIAGAEQFF.

Only a few counts were recorded for this clone. V gene TRBV9 combines with J gene TRBJ1-2, with TRBD1 matching 10 bases. This CDR3 spans 18 amino acids. CDR1 and CDR2 from the germline V gene are SGDLS and YYNGEE. With V trimmed by 5 bases and J by 9 bases, 22 bases remained unmatched. The CDR3 protein is CASSAVRDRGPDLYSYTF. The CDR3 DNA follows: TGTGCCAGCAGTGCAGTCAGAGACAGGGGGCCCGACCTATATAGCTACACCTTC.

Here the CDR3 DNA reads TGTGCCAGCAGCCGTGTACAGGGGGCACCGGAGCAGTACTTC. Translating gives CASSRVQGAPEQYF. V and J are TRBV5-4 and TRBJ2-7; the match to TRBD1 covers 9 bases. The CDR3 is made up of 14 amino acids. The germline gives CDR1 SGHNT, CDR2 YYREEE (reference sequence). The junction had 9 bases not matched to a gene; V was cut back by 4 bases and J by 7 bases.

The rearrangement links TRBV5-6 to TRBJ2-7; 10 bases fit TRBD1. The V segment lost 0 bases and the J segment 6 bases; nucleotides outside the gene matches: 0. The CDR3 loop spans 13 amino acids. Germline V gene data show CDR1 as SGHDT and CDR2 as YYEEEE. CDR3: CASSLGTGGEQYF. DNA of the CDR3: TGTGCCAGCAGCTTGGGGACAGGGGGCGAGCAGTACTTC.

This rearrangement joins TRBV5-1 to TRBJ2-5; TRBD2 agrees at 14 bases. This CDR3 has 16 amino acids. J gave up 1 base and V 3 bases, and 2 bases lay outside the gene matches. CDR1 and CDR2 from the germline V gene are SGHRS and YFSETQ. CDR3 amino acids: CASSSGTSGGQETQYF. CDR3 bases: TGCGCCAGCAGCTCCGGGACTAGCGGGGGCCAAGAGACCCAGTACTTC.

This clone is a singleton in its sample. The chain uses TRBV7-3 and TRBJ1-2; TRBD1 matches at 8 bases. This CDR3 has 16 residues. Trimming removed 0 bases from V and 4 bases from J; junction bases left unmatched: 7. CDR1 and CDR2 (germline): SGHTA, FQGTGA. This CDR3 is CASSLTTGVPIYGYTF. The CDR3, as DNA: TGTGCCAGCAGCTTAACGACAGGGGTACCTATCTATGGCTACACCTTC.

The CDR3 reads CASSFEGRGNTIYF. The CDR3 nucleotides read TGTGCCAGCAGCTTCGAGGGAAGGGGAAACACCATATATTTT. This rearrangement joins TRBV11-2 to TRBJ1-3, with unresolved D. CDR1 is SGHAT and CDR2 is FQNNGV in the germline V gene. CDR3 size: 14 residues. V was clipped by 3 bases and J by 4 bases, with 10 bases between them.

The chain uses TRBV1 and TRBJ1-5; the DNA was not used to check the table's D call, TRBD1. TRBV1 is recorded as a pseudogene. This CDR3 is built from 16 residues. CDR3 sequence: CTSSQDWTDSNQPQHF. CDR3 nucleotides: TGCACCAGCAGCCAAGACTGGACAGATAGCAATCAGCCCCAGCATTTT.

This clone was seen more than once but under ten times. V is TRBV11-2 and J is TRBJ1-1, with a weak D call TRBD1 (5 bases). Germline V gene sequence: CDR1 SGHAT, CDR2 FQNNGV. CDR3 length: 16 residues. Between the trimmed V and J ends, which lost 5 bases and 0 bases, there was a span of 16 bases. This CDR3 is CASSGRPGGLNTEAFF. Here the CDR3 DNA reads TGTGCCAGCAGCGGCCGCCCGGGGGGACTGAACACTGAAGCTTTCTTT.